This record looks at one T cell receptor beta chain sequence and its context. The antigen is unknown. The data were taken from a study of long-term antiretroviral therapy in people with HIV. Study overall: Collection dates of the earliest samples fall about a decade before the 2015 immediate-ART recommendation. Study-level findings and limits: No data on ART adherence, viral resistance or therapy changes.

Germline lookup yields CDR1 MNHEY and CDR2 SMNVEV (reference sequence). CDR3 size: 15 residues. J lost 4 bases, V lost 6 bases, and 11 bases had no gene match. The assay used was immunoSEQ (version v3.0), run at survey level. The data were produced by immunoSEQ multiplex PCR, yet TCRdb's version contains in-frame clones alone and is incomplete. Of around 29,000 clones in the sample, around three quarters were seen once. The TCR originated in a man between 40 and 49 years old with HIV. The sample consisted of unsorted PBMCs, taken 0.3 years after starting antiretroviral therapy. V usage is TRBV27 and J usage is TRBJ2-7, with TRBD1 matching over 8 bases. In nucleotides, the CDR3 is TGTGCCAGCAGGACCCCCGGGACAGGAGCTTACGAGCAGTACTTC. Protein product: CASRTPGTGAYEQYF.